Listed below are T cell receptor beta chains from one sample, sequenced in a study of OX40 agonist ivuxolimab in advanced cancers. Using immunoSEQ multiplex PCR, the repertoire was profiled, and TCRdb retains in-frame clones only, with some absent. This sample yields 30,000 to 40,000 clones, of which 85% to 90% are seen a single time; about 0.6% belongs to the top ten. Sequencing used CD4+ or CD8+ T cells sorted from blood, obtained in a trial of the OX40 agonist ivuxolimab. The receptors here all came from an adult with an advanced solid tumor such as melanoma, head and neck, liver or kidney cancer. Each CDR3 is given without its conserved first and last residue. Fields, in order: V gene, J gene, CDR3 protein.

TRBV5-5	TRBJ1-2	ASSFSIRRTETTSYGYT
TRBV18	TRBJ1-1	ASSPPGGLNTEAF
TRBV5-8	TRBJ2-3	ASGREIRDTQY
TRBV5-5	TRBJ2-7	ASSLAQGQLYEQY
TRBV13	TRBJ2-7	ASSTRQGLKEEQY
TRBV13	TRBJ2-5	ASSLGTLQETQY
TRBV5-1	TRBJ2-7	ASTYSGGYSYEQY
TRBV15	TRBJ2-2	ATSRAVGYTGELF
TRBV7-9	TRBJ2-1	ASSVIGSGTGGYNEQF
TRBV7-3	TRBJ2-3	ASSLGSDTSTDTQY
TRBV18	TRBJ1-1	ASSSIWDSQNTEAF
TRBV5-4	TRBJ2-3	ASSSWGSGSTDTQY
TRBV5-6	TRBJ2-7	ASSRPGTGGGEQY
TRBV9	TRBJ1-1	ASSYRSQDGTEAF
TRBV7-2	TRBJ1-2	ASSFRFGYGYT
TRBV19	TRBJ1-5	ASSPYGDSNQPQH
TRBV7-9	TRBJ1-1	ASSSSVPSNTEAF
TRBV18	TRBJ1-1	ASSSRTGFTEAF
TRBV28	TRBJ1-4	ASSTQGNEKLF
TRBV5-1	TRBJ2-2	ASRDSGTGNTGELF
TRBV21-1	TRBJ1-1	ASSKVDRANTEAF
TRBV5-1	TRBJ2-3	ASTPGVVRLTDTQY
TRBV6-1	TRBJ1-2	ASSEGAGQHYGYT
TRBV5-1	TRBJ1-1	ASSLAGEGTEAF
TRBV5-1	TRBJ2-7	ASSLGDEQY
TRBV7-9	TRBJ2-4	ASSLASRNIQY
TRBV9	TRBJ2-7	ASSVRAGDPYEQY
TRBV4-1	TRBJ1-5	ASSRGQGGDNQPQH
TRBV9	TRBJ2-5	ASSVNQETQY
TRBV20-1	TRBJ2-7	SAKWGVEQY
TRBV4-1	TRBJ2-1	ASSQPRGVGQVNEQF
TRBV2	TRBJ2-2	ASRAGANTGELF
TRBV9	TRBJ1-2	ASSVEQYGDYGYT
TRBV7-9	TRBJ1-1	ASSLSQGNTEAF
TRBV5-1	TRBJ2-1	ASSFGTQNNEQF
TRBV15	TRBJ2-7	ATSRGGVGAWIYEQY
TRBV6-6	TRBJ2-2	ATRTIVEGELF
TRBV7-3	TRBJ2-1	ASSSKGLRYLNEQF
TRBV6-4	TRBJ2-6	ASSDSPLTGQGTAGANVLT